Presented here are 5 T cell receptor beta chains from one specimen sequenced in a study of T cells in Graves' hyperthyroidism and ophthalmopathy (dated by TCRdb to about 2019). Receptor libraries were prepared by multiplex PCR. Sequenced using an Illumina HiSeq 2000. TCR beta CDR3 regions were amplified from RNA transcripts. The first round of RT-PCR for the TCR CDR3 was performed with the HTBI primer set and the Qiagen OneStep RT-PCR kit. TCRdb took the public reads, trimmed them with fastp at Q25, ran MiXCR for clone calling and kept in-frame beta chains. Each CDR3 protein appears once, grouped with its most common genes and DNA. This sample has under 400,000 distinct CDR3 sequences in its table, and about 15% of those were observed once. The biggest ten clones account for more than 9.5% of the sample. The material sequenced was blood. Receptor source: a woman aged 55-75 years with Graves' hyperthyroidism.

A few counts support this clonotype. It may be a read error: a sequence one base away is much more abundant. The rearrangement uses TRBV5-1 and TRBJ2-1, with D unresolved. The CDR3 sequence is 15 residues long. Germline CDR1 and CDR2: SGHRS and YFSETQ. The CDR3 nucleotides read TGCGCCTGCAGCATGACTGGGCCCTCGGGCAATGAGCAGTTCTTC. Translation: CACSMTGPSGNEQFF.

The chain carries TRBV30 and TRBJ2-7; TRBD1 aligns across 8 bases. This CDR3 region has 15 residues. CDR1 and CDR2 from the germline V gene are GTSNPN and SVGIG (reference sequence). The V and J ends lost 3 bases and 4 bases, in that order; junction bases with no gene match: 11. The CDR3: CAWRLPGQAKYEQYF. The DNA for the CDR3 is TGTGCCTGGAGACTCCCGGGACAGGCGAAATACGAGCAGTACTTC.

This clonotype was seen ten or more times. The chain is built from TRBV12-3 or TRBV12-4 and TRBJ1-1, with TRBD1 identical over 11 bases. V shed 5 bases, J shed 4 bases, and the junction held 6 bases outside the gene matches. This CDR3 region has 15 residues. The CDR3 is CASSHGTGGGTEAFF. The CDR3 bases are TGTGCCAGCAGTCACGGGACAGGGGGTGGCACTGAAGCTTTCTTT.

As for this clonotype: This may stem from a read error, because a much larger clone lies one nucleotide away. As DNA, the CDR3 is TGTGCCAGCAGCCTTGGACAGGGGGCAGATGAAAGACTGTTTTTT. Residues: CASSLGQGADERLFF. The chain links TRBV3-1 to TRBJ1-4; 11 bases map to TRBD1. The CDR3 has 15 amino acids. Germline assignment: CDR1 LGHDT and CDR2 YNNKEL (reference sequence).

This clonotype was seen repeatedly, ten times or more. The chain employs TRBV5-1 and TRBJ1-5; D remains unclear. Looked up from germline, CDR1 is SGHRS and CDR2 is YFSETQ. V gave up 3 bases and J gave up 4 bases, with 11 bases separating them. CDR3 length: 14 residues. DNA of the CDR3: TGCGCCAGCAGCTCGGGCGCAGAGAATCAGCCCCAGCATTTT. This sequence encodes CASSSGAENQPQHF.